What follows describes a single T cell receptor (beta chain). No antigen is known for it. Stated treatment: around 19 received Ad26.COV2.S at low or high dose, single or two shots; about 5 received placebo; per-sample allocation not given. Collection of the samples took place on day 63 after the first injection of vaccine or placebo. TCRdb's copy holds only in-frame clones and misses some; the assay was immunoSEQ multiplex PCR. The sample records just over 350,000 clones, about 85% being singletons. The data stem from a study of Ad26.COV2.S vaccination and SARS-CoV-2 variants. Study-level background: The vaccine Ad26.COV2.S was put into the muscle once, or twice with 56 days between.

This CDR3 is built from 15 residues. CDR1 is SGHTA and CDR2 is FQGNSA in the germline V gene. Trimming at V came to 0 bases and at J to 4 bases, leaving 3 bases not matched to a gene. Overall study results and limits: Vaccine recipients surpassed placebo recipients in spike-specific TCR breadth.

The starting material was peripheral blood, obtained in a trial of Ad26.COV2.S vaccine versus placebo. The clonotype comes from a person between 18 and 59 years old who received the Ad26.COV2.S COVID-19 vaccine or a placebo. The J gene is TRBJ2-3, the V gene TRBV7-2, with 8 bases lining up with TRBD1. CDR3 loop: CASSLAQGAADTQYF. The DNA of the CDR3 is TGTGCCAGCAGCTTAGCGCAGGGGGCGGCAGATACGCAGTATTTT. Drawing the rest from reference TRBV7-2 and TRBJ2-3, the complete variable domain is GAGVSQSPSNKVTEKGKDVELRCDPISGHTALYWYRQSLGQGLEFLIYFQGNSAPDKSGLPSDRFSAERTGGSVSTLTIQRTQQEDSAVYLCASSLAQGAADTQYFGPGTRLTVL.